There are a few counts of the clone carrying this T cell receptor beta chain. Additional DNA sequences in this sample encode the identical CDR3. This specimen comes from a study of beta chain features in type 1 diabetes. Looked up from germline, CDR1 is MDHEN and CDR2 is SYDVKM. The CDR3 totals 15 residues. V lost 2 bases and J lost 2; bases outside the gene matches: 5. All of the isolated RNA was reverse transcribed, so expressed TCRB transcripts were sequenced. Method: immunoSEQ multiplex PCR; TCRdb's copy keeps in-frame clones and lacks some. The table lists fewer than 200,000 clones, about 13% of them singletons. One heparinised draw of blood, averaging roughly 0.12 L, came from each donor.

The sample was central memory CD4+ T cells from blood. The rearrangement links TRBV28 to TRBJ2-5, with 7 bases identical to TRBD2. The clonotype comes from a woman aged 18-35 years in good health. The chain's CDR3 is CASSLTGGGQETQYF. DNA of the CDR3: TGTGCCAGCAGTTTAACGGGGGGAGGTCAAGAGACCCAGTACTTC.